A selection of T cell receptor beta chains follows, all from one sample in a study of cytomegalovirus exposure and HLA in healthy donors. Libraries were prepared by immunoSEQ multiplex PCR; TCRdb keeps only in-frame clonotypes and omits some of them. The sample has roughly 97,000 clones, over 9% seen once. Source material: PBMCs. The receptors stem from a man aged 40-49 years in good health and CMV-seropositive. The CDR3 runs from the conserved cysteine through the conserved F or W. D genes are given only for firm matches. Size is omitted from some rows. Given values are once, few, many or a class for expanded clones.

v_gene	j_gene	d_gene	abundance	CDR3aa	CDR3nt
TRBV4-2	TRBJ2-5	-	-	CASSQVDTKETQYF	TGTGCCAGCAGCCAAGTTGACACCAAAGAGACCCAGTACTTC
TRBV29-1	TRBJ2-3	TRBD1	-	CSVEGGTGGTDTQYF	TGCAGCGTTGAGGGCGGGACAGGGGGCACAGATACGCAGTATTTT
TRBV5-1	TRBJ1-5	-	few	CASSLGGRGQPQHF	TGCGCCAGCAGCCTCGGGGGGCGAGGACAGCCCCAGCATTTT
TRBV9	TRBJ2-7	TRBD2	-	CASSSGLADEQYF	TGTGCCAGCAGCTCTGGACTAGCGGACGAGCAGTACTTC
TRBV5-6	TRBJ1-2	-	few	CASSPPRTQLYTF	TGTGCCAGCAGCCCACCCCGGACACAGCTCTACACCTTC
TRBV11-1	TRBJ1-3	-	-	CASSPDRSISGNTIYF	TGTGCCAGCAGCCCCGACAGATCCATCTCTGGAAACACCATATATTTT
TRBV10-1	TRBJ2-5	-	few	CASSTDPVTRVETQYF	TGCGCCAGCAGTACGGACCCGGTGACTAGAGTAGAGACCCAGTACTTC
TRBV28	TRBJ1-2	-	few	CASSLAGDGYTF	TGTGCCAGCAGTTTAGCGGGGGATGGCTACACCTTC
TRBV6-4	TRBJ2-1	TRBD2	-	CASSDSAGGDNEQFF	TGTGCCAGCAGTGACTCGGCGGGAGGAGACAATGAGCAGTTCTTC
TRBV27	TRBJ2-7	TRBD1	-	CASSLGQSYEQYF	TGTGCCAGCAGTTTGGGACAGAGCTACGAGCAGTACTTC
TRBV5-3	TRBJ1-6	-	-	CARSFGKQENNSPLHF	TGTGCCAGAAGCTTTGGGAAACAGGAAAATAATTCACCCCTCCACTTT
TRBV19	TRBJ2-3	-	-	CASSILGASTDTQYF	TGTGCCAGTAGTATTTTGGGGGCTAGCACAGATACGCAGTATTTT
TRBV6-5	TRBJ2-1	TRBD1	few	CASRTGVDEQFF	TGTGCCAGCAGGACAGGGGTCGATGAGCAGTTCTTC
TRBV6-5	TRBJ2-7	-	-	CASRDRTVDEQYF	TGTGCCAGCAGGGACCGGACAGTGGACGAGCAGTACTTC
TRBV29-1	TRBJ1-1	TRBD1	-	CSVRQGGNTEAFF	TGCAGCGTTCGACAGGGGGGGAACACTGAAGCTTTCTTT
TRBV28	TRBJ1-4	-	few	CASGTTNEKLFF	TGTGCCAGCGGCACAACTAATGAAAAACTGTTTTTT
TRBV5-1	TRBJ1-5	TRBD1	few	CASRLTGTGNQPQHF	TGCGCCAGCAGATTGACCGGGACAGGGAATCAGCCCCAGCATTTT
TRBV18	TRBJ2-7	TRBD2	-	CASSPGIAGTYEQYF	TGTGCCAGCTCACCAGGGATAGCGGGGACCTACGAGCAGTACTTC
TRBV19	TRBJ2-2	TRBD1	-	CASRKAGQGGTGELFF	TGTGCCAGTAGAAAGGCGGGACAGGGAGGCACCGGGGAGCTGTTTTTT
TRBV5-1	TRBJ2-5	TRBD1	few	CASTWTGGREETQYF	TGCGCCAGCACCTGGACAGGGGGCCGTGAGGAGACCCAGTACTTC
TRBV4-2	TRBJ2-1	TRBD2	-	CASSQEIPPGTSGGVMQFF	TGTGCCAGCAGCCAAGAGATCCCACCTGGGACTAGCGGGGGAGTTATGCAGTTCTTC
TRBV7-2	TRBJ2-5	TRBD2	-	CASSLTGTSGETQYF	TGTGCCAGCAGCTTAACCGGGACTAGTGGCGAGACCCAGTACTTC
TRBV5-4	TRBJ1-2	-	few	CASSPDTGYGYTF	TGTGCCAGCAGCCCAGACACTGGATATGGCTACACCTTC
TRBV29-1	TRBJ2-2	-	few	CSVTLASRRVGELFF	TGCAGCGTGACGCTAGCGTCTAGGAGAGTCGGGGAGCTGTTTTTT
TRBV13	TRBJ2-2	-	-	CASIRRGGTGELFF	TGTGCCAGCATCCGCCGAGGGGGCACCGGGGAGCTGTTTTTT
TRBV4-1	TRBJ2-7	TRBD1	-	CASSLSPTGTVSSYEQYF	TGCGCCAGCAGCCTATCCCCTACCGGGACAGTGAGCTCCTACGAGCAGTACTTC
TRBV27	TRBJ2-5	TRBD1	few	CASSNRDRGGETQYF	TGTGCCAGCAGTAACCGGGACAGGGGGGGAGAGACCCAGTACTTC
TRBV5-6	TRBJ1-3	TRBD1	few	CASSLPYRGTGNTIYF	TGTGCCAGCAGCTTACCCTACAGGGGGACTGGAAACACCATATATTTT
TRBV7-9	TRBJ2-3	TRBD2	-	CASSRGSPDTQYF	TGTGCCAGCAGCCGCGGGAGCCCAGATACGCAGTATTTT
TRBV18	TRBJ1-1	-	-	CASSPGSPQGNTEAFF	TGTGCCAGCTCACCAGGGTCCCCCCAGGGAAACACTGAAGCTTTCTTT
TRBV15	TRBJ2-1	TRBD2	-	CATISTSDPYNEQFF	TGTGCCACCATTTCGACTAGCGACCCTTACAATGAGCAGTTCTTC
TRBV2	TRBJ2-1	TRBD1	few	CASSPRTGGYEQFF	TGTGCCAGCAGTCCACGGACAGGGGGCTATGAGCAGTTCTTC
TRBV28	TRBJ2-5	-	-	CAGGGSGGGETQYF	TGTGCCGGGGGGGGCAGCGGAGGAGGGGAGACCCAGTACTTC
TRBV9	TRBJ1-1	-	-	CASSPGNTEAFF	TGTGCCAGCAGCCCGGGAAACACTGAAGCTTTCTTT
TRBV9	TRBJ1-5	-	few	CASSAGRDPYQPQHF	TGTGCCAGCAGCGCAGGGCGCGATCCTTATCAGCCCCAGCATTTT
TRBV6-1	TRBJ2-1	-	-	CASSEAGGGEQFF	TGTGCCAGCAGTGAAGCGGGGGGTGGTGAGCAGTTCTTC
TRBV25-1	TRBJ1-2	TRBD1	-	CASSDLAGQLYGYTF	TGTGCCAGCAGTGATTTAGCGGGACAGCTGTATGGCTACACCTTC
TRBV28	TRBJ1-4	-	-	CASRSTGRGPEKLFF	TGTGCCAGCCGTTCCACCGGGCGGGGTCCGGAAAAACTGTTTTTT
TRBV18	TRBJ2-7	-	few	CASSPKALGEQYF	TGTGCCAGCTCACCAAAGGCTTTGGGCGAGCAGTACTTC
TRBV6-6	TRBJ2-7	-	-	CASSRLGEANYEQYF	TGTGCCAGCAGTCGCCTTGGGGAGGCAAACTACGAGCAGTACTTC
TRBV5-6	TRBJ2-7	-	-	CASSGGDRSYKQYF	TGTGCCAGCAGCGGCGGGGACCGCTCCTACAAGCAGTACTTC